A selection of T cell receptor beta chains follows, all from one sample in a study of blood T cell repertoires in COVID-19. The data were produced by immunoSEQ multiplex PCR, yet TCRdb's version contains in-frame clones alone and is incomplete. There are 72,000 or so clones in the sample; 65% to 90% occur only once, and about 16% lies in the top ten. Sequenced material: peripheral blood. These receptors originate from a man at least 80 years old with active COVID-19. Both conserved end residues are part of each CDR3. A D gene is named only where the DNA matches it firmly. Size is stated for part of the rows, as once, few or many counts, or as a class when the clone is expanded.

TRBV6-2/TRBV6-3	TRBJ1-1	-	-	CASSRQQTKNSKAFF	TGTGCCAGCAGTAGACAACAGACGAAGAATTCAAAAGCTTTCTTT
TRBV11-3	TRBJ2-1	TRBD2	-	CASSLDPSGYNEQFF	TGTGCCAGCAGCTTAGATCCTAGCGGATACAATGAGCAGTTCTTC
TRBV7-8	TRBJ2-3	-	-	CASSPGGKDTQYF	TGTGCCAGCAGCCCCGGAGGAAAAGATACGCAGTATTTT
TRBV5-1	TRBJ2-7	TRBD2	-	CASSSTSGSGYEQYF	TGCGCCAGCAGCTCGACTAGCGGGAGTGGCTACGAGCAGTACTTC
TRBV5-4	TRBJ1-1	-	-	CASSLAGSHEAFF	TGTGCCAGCAGCCTGGCGGGTTCCCATGAAGCTTTCTTT
TRBV19	TRBJ1-1	TRBD1	-	CASSAGTVNLEAFF	TGTGCCAGTAGCGCCGGGACAGTAAATTTAGAAGCTTTCTTT
TRBV6-6	TRBJ1-3	-	-	CASSSTGAGNTIYF	TGTGCCAGCAGTTCGACAGGAGCTGGAAACACCATATATTTT
TRBV6-5	TRBJ2-5	-	-	CASNGGSQETQYF	TGTGCCAGCAACGGAGGCTCCCAAGAGACCCAGTACTTC
TRBV30	TRBJ1-2	-	-	CAGPRDGRGGYTF	TGTGCCGGACCGCGGGACGGCCGGGGTGGCTACACCTTC
TRBV4-3	TRBJ2-2	-	-	CASSHRVGGNTGELFF	TGCGCCAGCAGCCACCGAGTGGGAGGGAACACCGGGGAGCTGTTTTTT
TRBV27	TRBJ2-5	-	-	CASSPGRKETQYF	TGTGCCAGCAGTCCTGGTAGAAAAGAGACCCAGTACTTC
TRBV12-3/TRBV12-4	TRBJ2-5	TRBD1	-	CASSSQQGGTQYF	TGTGCCAGCAGTTCGCAACAGGGGGGGACCCAGTACTTC
TRBV7-2	TRBJ2-7	TRBD2	few	CASSLVGGLAGEEQYF	TGTGCCAGCAGCTTAGTTGGGGGACTAGCGGGAGAAGAGCAGTACTTC
TRBV29-1	TRBJ2-7	-	-	CSVLTPRGYEQYF	TGCAGCGTTTTAACCCCCCGGGGCTACGAGCAGTACTTC
TRBV6-5	TRBJ2-5	TRBD1	-	CASSYLRTGTLAQYF	TGTGCCAGCAGTTACCTTAGGACAGGTACTTTGGCCCAGTACTTC
TRBV9	TRBJ2-7	TRBD2	-	CASSVTSGTADTYEQYF	TGTGCCAGCAGCGTAACTAGCGGGACGGCGGACACCTACGAGCAGTACTTC
TRBV9	TRBJ1-5	-	-	CASSVDGGSNQPQHF	TGTGCCAGCAGCGTAGACGGGGGTAGCAATCAGCCCCAGCATTTT
TRBV2	TRBJ2-3	TRBD2	-	CASRKRSGTSGSSDTQYF	TGTGCCAGCAGAAAACGTTCCGGGACTAGCGGGAGTTCAGATACGCAGTATTTT
TRBV11-2	TRBJ2-7	TRBD1	-	CASSGDRGFSTSYEQYF	TGTGCCAGCAGTGGGGACAGGGGATTTTCGACTAGCTACGAGCAGTACTTC
TRBV5-4	TRBJ2-3	TRBD1	-	CASSLGGTGGGTQYF	TGTGCCAGCAGCTTGGGGGGTACAGGGGGCGGTACGCAGTATTTT
TRBV3-1/TRBV3-2	TRBJ2-1	TRBD1	-	CASSQGTGGQGEQFF	TGTGCCAGCAGCCAGGGGACAGGGGGCCAGGGTGAGCAGTTCTTC
TRBV28	TRBJ1-4	TRBD1	-	CASRPTGANEKLFF	TGTGCCAGCAGACCGACAGGGGCTAATGAAAAACTGTTTTTT
TRBV5-1	TRBJ2-2	-	-	CASSLDAGNTGELFF	TGCGCCAGCAGCTTGGATGCAGGGAACACCGGGGAGCTGTTTTTT
TRBV9	TRBJ2-3	-	-	CASSEDSTLDTQYF	TGTGCCAGCAGCGAGGACAGCACTTTAGATACGCAGTATTTT
TRBV29-1	TRBJ2-5	-	-	CSVVRPVQGSIETQYF	TGCAGCGTTGTCAGACCGGTCCAGGGGTCAATAGAGACCCAGTACTTC
TRBV4-3	TRBJ1-6	-	-	CASSQIPQGSSPLHF	TGCGCCAGCAGCCAAATCCCGCAGGGCAGTTCACCCCTCCACTTT
TRBV18	TRBJ1-6	TRBD1	-	CASSRTGTGDSPLHF	TGTGCCAGCTCACGGACCGGGACAGGGGACTCACCCCTCCACTTT
TRBV18	TRBJ2-5	TRBD1	few	CASSRPSTRGQGETQYF	TGTGCCAGCTCACGACCCTCCACCAGGGGGCAAGGGGAGACCCAGTACTTC
TRBV2	TRBJ2-5	-	few	CASIAQGKGTQYF	TGTGCCAGCATTGCGCAGGGGAAGGGGACCCAGTACTTC
TRBV5-4	TRBJ1-2	-	once	CASNYNDGYTF	TGTGCCAGCAACTACAATGATGGCTACACCTTC
TRBV5-5	TRBJ2-7	TRBD2	-	CASSTGLAGAEEQYF	TGTGCCAGCAGCACGGGACTAGCGGGAGCTGAAGAGCAGTACTTC
TRBV27	TRBJ2-7	TRBD1	-	CASSLPGTGSDF	TGTGCCAGCAGTTTACCCGGGACAGGGTCGGACTTC
TRBV28	TRBJ2-7	-	few	CASSLFRVAGANEQYF	TGTGCCAGCAGTTTATTTAGGGTGGCGGGGGCCAACGAGCAGTACTTC
TRBV28	TRBJ2-3	TRBD2	-	CASSLAGGTDTQYF	TGTGCCAGCAGTTTAGCGGGAGGCACAGATACGCAGTATTTT
TRBV14	TRBJ2-7	TRBD2	-	CASSQFSSGRPEQYF	TGTGCCAGCAGCCAATTTTCTAGCGGGAGACCGGAGCAGTACTTC
TRBV7-8	TRBJ2-7	TRBD1	-	CASSVNRGKYEQYF	TGTGCCAGCAGCGTAAACAGGGGAAAATACGAGCAGTACTTC
TRBV18	TRBJ1-2	TRBD1	-	CASSLTNRDRGLGYTF	TGTGCCAGCTCACTCACCAACCGGGACAGGGGGCTAGGCTACACCTTC
TRBV7-8	TRBJ2-1	TRBD2	-	CASSPGTSGEVEQFF	TGTGCCAGCAGCCCGGGGACTAGCGGGGAGGTAGAGCAGTTCTTC
TRBV27	TRBJ2-2	TRBD1	-	CASRPAGTGAGELFF	TGTGCCAGCAGACCAGCCGGGACAGGGGCCGGGGAGCTGTTTTTT
TRBV3-1/TRBV3-2	TRBJ2-4	-	-	CASSQDAQGLNIQYF	TGTGCCAGCAGCCAAGATGCACAGGGATTGAACATTCAGTACTTC
TRBV10-3	TRBJ1-2	TRBD1	-	CAISGTGTDTNYGYTF	TGTGCCATCAGTGGAACCGGGACAGACACTAACTATGGCTACACCTTC
TRBV27	TRBJ2-4	-	-	CASRHQGSAKNIQYF	TGTGCCAGCAGACACCAGGGGTCAGCCAAAAACATTCAGTACTTC
TRBV27	TRBJ1-2	TRBD1	-	CASSRGRDRGPNYGYTF	TGTGCCAGCTCACGAGGGCGGGACAGGGGGCCTAACTATGGCTACACCTTC
TRBV2	TRBJ2-2	-	-	CASRRLGLVGELFF	TGTGCCAGCAGGAGGTTGGGACTGGTCGGGGAGCTGTTTTTT
TRBV7-2	TRBJ1-5	-	-	CASSPYGGPQHF	TGTGCCAGCAGCCCCTACGGGGGGCCCCAGCATTTT
TRBV19	TRBJ1-1	-	-	CASRDILVTEAFF	TGTGCCAGTAGGGACATCCTAGTCACTGAAGCTTTCTTT
TRBV2	TRBJ1-3	-	-	CASSEHGRRSGNTIYF	TGTGCCAGCAGTGAACACGGCAGGCGCTCTGGAAACACCATATATTTT
TRBV5-6	TRBJ1-1	-	-	CASSLVTANEAFF	TGTGCCAGCAGCTTGGTCACAGCAAATGAAGCTTTCTTT
TRBV4-3	TRBJ2-7	-	-	CASSQDRSGLYEQYF	TGCGCCAGCAGCCAAGATAGGAGCGGACTCTACGAGCAGTACTTC